Reported below is one TCR beta chain. The clone's antigen remains unknown. Base qualities are not at hand, and no much larger clone is one base apart. The sample is drawn from a study of cytomegalovirus exposure and HLA in healthy donors (dated by TCRdb to 2016 to 2017). Looking at the study overall: An earlier analysis of approximately 640 of the donors reported about 250 Gb of sequence data and some 120 million unique TCR beta sequences from 190 million or so T cells. An early release covering roughly 600 HLA-typed donors comprised about 320 gigabases of sequencing data and around 80 million unique TCR sequences. Among the roughly 400 genotyped donors, more than 70% belonged to the genetic ancestry cluster associated with self-reported Caucasian donors. The aim of the study was to test whether cataloging public T cell receptors could identify signatures of past pathogen exposure. The study profiled the T cell repertoires of more than 500 subjects by immunosequencing and related them to cytomegalovirus serostatus. Along with the roughly 700-subject first cohort, a separate validation cohort of over a hundred different subjects was used. To predict cytomegalovirus infection status, the study combined high-throughput TCR immunosequencing, statistical association of individual TCRs with disease status, and machine learning. A later analysis re-analyzed previously published TCR beta repertoires from several hundred donors and added high-resolution HLA genotyping to study TCR occurrence patterns. The later analysis used no new phenotypic data to find candidate immune exposures, relying instead on TCR beta sequences and their occurrence across donors. To decide whether each TCR beta V gene segment behaved as functional or pseudogenic, an earlier analysis of 587 of the donors relied on high-throughput TCR beta sequencing. Alongside the repertoire data, information on donor age, sex, ethnicity and CMV serostatus was compiled. A later genetic analysis used genome-wide SNP genotypes for about three fifths of the 666 donors, treating that subset as a discovery cohort. All discovery cohort repertoires had been generated on a single sequencing platform. Class I and class II HLA loci were covered by the typing at four-digit resolution. The number of donors typed differed by locus, with about 629-630 for A, B, C, DRB1 and DQB1, around 500 for DQA1, about 610 for DPA1, and approximately 470 for DPB1. Five DR-DQ haplotypes were handled as single units for association and clustering, since linkage in the cohort was strong. Among 350 to 400 genotyped donors of the cohort, an average of around 240,000 unique TCR beta nucleotide sequences were sequenced per donor, about a sixth of them non-productive. Broad study findings and their caveats: This cohort had only TCR beta chains sequenced, and the lack of alpha or paired-chain data limited which features could be detected. Assigning TCR associations to individual alleles was difficult when HLA alleles, especially DR and DQ, strongly co-occurred. A cluster of highly shared sequence variants was judged likely to represent a technical artifact of the sequencing pipeline. Most CMV-associated TCR beta chains appeared to be HLA-restricted in a later analysis, and the HLA associations seemed to be driven largely by CMV exposure. In an earlier analysis of roughly 560 of the donors, most TCR beta V segments were observed in productive rearrangements about 87% or about 30% of the time, broadly matching IMGT annotations. In a later analysis, the rate of TCR association differed among HLA loci, with DRB1 alleles having the most associated TCRs and HLA-C alleles having the fewest. The 87-base-pair reads could not distinguish some IMGT-functional V segments, including TRBV6-2 and TRBV6-3, so those segments were excluded. In vitro tests confirmed that a few of the cytomegalovirus-associated TCR beta chains recognize cytomegalovirus antigens. Compared with equally common non-associated chains, HLA-associated TCR beta chains in a later analysis were more clonally expanded and had lower generation probabilities. Some 16 rarely observed V segments, including chromosome 9 orphons, were excluded from the earlier analysis of approximately 500 of the donors because counts were too low. Specific HLA alleles were associated with 15,000 to 20,000 TCR beta sequences at a false discovery rate of 0.05 in a later analysis. In both the original and validation cohorts, the classifier was reported to diagnose cytomegalovirus status with high specificity and sensitivity. A further reported finding was that TCR beta sequences accurately predicted the HLA-A and HLA-B alleles for most subjects in the first cohort. According to the authors, the approach could potentially be generalized to other disease states and immunological phenotypes. Linkage disequilibrium might explain the correlated functional status among segregating V segments, but an unknown experimental factor could not be excluded. A total of 150 to 200 TCR beta chains were listed by the study as associated with cytomegalovirus. Because HLA typing was unavailable for some donors at each locus, only the typed subset was used in association tests. CMV serostatus was the only immune exposure information available for the cohort. A later analysis reported that several top co-occurrence clusters appeared linked to parvovirus B19, influenza, CMV and Epstein-Barr virus. A later genetic analysis associated a missense DCLRE1C variant with V-gene and J-gene trimming of TCR beta chains, and an independent cohort replicated the association. A later genetic analysis reported fewer N-insertions in productive TCRs among donors in an Asian-associated ancestry cluster than the roughly 690-donor mean. Across donors, most TCR sequences were observed very rarely, whereas some public TCRs were present in many individuals. The presence/absence analyses assumed that sequencing depth was roughly uniform across donors, and that assumption may not be true.

From cysteine to phenylalanine, the CDR3 is 17 amino acids long. The CDR3 DNA has 51 bases and is translated from base 1. The method behind the library was the immunoSEQ multiplex PCR assay. For the multiplex PCR, a mixture combining 60 forward primers for TCR Vbeta segments and 13 reverse primers for TCR Jbeta segments was used. The CDR3 region of rearranged TCR beta genes was amplified from genomic DNA with a multiplex PCR assay. Amplified TCR beta libraries were sequenced as 87-base-pair reads on the Illumina HiSeq System. The paper's processing steps were these. A later analysis tallied tens of millions of unique TCR beta chains across the 700 or so repertoires, and approximately 11 million of those chains were shared by two or more donors. Raw reads were error-corrected and collapsed into unique sequences by a nearest-neighbor algorithm in which closely related sequences were merged to remove PCR and sequencing errors. V, D and J gene segments were assigned by aligning CDR3 sequences to IMGT reference sequences. For a sequence to be retained, at least a six-nucleotide match to both a V gene segment and a J gene segment was required. A rearrangement was called productive if the CDR3 had no stop codons and remained in frame with V and J, and every other rearrangement was called non-productive. CDR3 was defined according to IMGT convention as the region running from the second conserved V-encoded cysteine to the conserved J-encoded phenylalanine. In an earlier analysis of roughly 580 of the donors, sequences lacking an unambiguous match to a single V gene segment were excluded. An earlier analysis of 587 of the donors classified V segments as functional when productive rearrangements were above 56.7% and as segregating when the standard deviation between donors was above 5%. A statistical classification framework was built to diagnose cytomegalovirus status from the catalog of TCR beta chain sequences. In a later analysis, TCR nucleotide sequences were compared against IMGT/GENE-DB human TR gene sequences so that V and J genes could be assigned. The TCRdist pipeline was used in a later analysis to assign CDR3 sequences and most-parsimonious VDJ recombination scenarios. In a later analysis, each TCR beta chain was defined by its CDR3 amino acid sequence together with its V-gene family, and reads lacking a unique V-gene family were excluded. A later analysis removed several hundred highly shared, low-generation-probability nucleotide sequences to deal with suspected cross-contamination and a sequencing artifact. In a later analysis, a clonal expansion index was calculated for each public chain from normalized within-repertoire ranks of inferred template counts. In a later analysis, generation probabilities were computed with a VDJ recombination model fitted to out-of-frame rearrangements, and the resulting probabilities were checked against IGoR. A later analysis scored TCR-TCR, TCR-HLA and TCR-CMV co-occurrence with hypergeometric tests, applying a repertoire-size bias correction to TCR pairs. A later analysis estimated false discovery rates by permuting HLA or CMV assignments 20 times. A later analysis grouped co-occurring TCRs with DBSCAN, adding TCRdist sequence similarity when clustering within HLA-allele-positive subsets. For co-occurrence clustering, repertoires with fewer than 30,000 or more than 120,000 public chains were excluded, along with a handful of repertoires with anomalous nucleotide sharing. TCRdb limited this immuneACCESS table to in-frame rearrangements with V and J called. A share of clones is missing; checked studies link under half to unresolved V genes, and the rest is unexplained. V, J and clone size derive from that table, while D and trimming were established from the DNA sequence. This sample holds tens of thousands of clones; roughly 79% were observed only once. Roughly a fifth of the sample is held by the ten biggest clonotypes.

The cohort consisted of 600 or so healthy bone marrow donors. All cohort members were sampled while nominally healthy, although unrecorded immune exposures were likely present. The donor tested CMV seropositive, placing the donor among the 310 or so seropositive members of the cohort. Each donor provided a peripheral blood sample, and peripheral blood mononuclear cells were used for TCR beta sequencing. Genomic DNA was extracted from the blood cell samples with the Qiagen DNeasy Blood Extraction Kit. The rearrangement combines TRBV21-1 with TRBJ2-3; TRBD2, the table's D call, lacks a check against the DNA. TRBV21-1 is deemed a pseudogene. Source material: PBMCs. This receptor was obtained from a middle-aged woman in good health and CMV-seropositive. The CDR3 in this case is CASSKCISGGGGDTQYF. The DNA reads as follows: TGTGCCAGCAGCAAATGCATTAGCGGGGGGGGAGGAGATACGCAGTATTTT.